This is a list of T cell receptor beta chains from one sample in a study of blood T cells in healthy people across ages. TCRdb used MiXCR to reprocess the 5' RACE reads, holding one entry per CDR3 protein. The data hold approximately 2,000,000 distinct CDR3 sequences, with about two fifths observed a single time. Input material: blood. The receptors come from a human donor in good health. Each CDR3 is given with its conserved first and last residue. D genes are given only for firm matches. Only some rows state a clone size, as once, few, many or a class for expanded clones.

v_call: TRBV19
j_call: TRBJ1-5
d_call: TRBD1
clone_size: .
cdr3_aa: CASSTPGGGQPQHF
cdr3_nt: TGTGCCAGTTCAACCCCAGGGGGCGGCCAGCCCCAGCATTTT

v_call: TRBV4-1
j_call: TRBJ1-5
d_call: .
clone_size: few
cdr3_aa: CASSQEPSRAAQPQHF
cdr3_nt: TGCGCCAGCAGCCAAGAGCCGTCCAGGGCGGCTCAGCCCCAGCATTTT

v_call: TRBV12-3/TRBV12-4
j_call: TRBJ1-1
d_call: .
clone_size: .
cdr3_aa: CASSLVILGGRMNTEAFF
cdr3_nt: TGTGCCAGCAGTTTGGTAATCCTCGGAGGACGGATGAACACTGAAGCTTTCTTT

v_call: TRBV9
j_call: TRBJ1-2
d_call: .
clone_size: few
cdr3_aa: CASSPPPWTGTKANYGYTF
cdr3_nt: TGTGCCAGCAGCCCTCCACCGTGGACCGGGACTAAAGCTAACTATGGCTACACCTTC

v_call: TRBV5-8
j_call: TRBJ1-5
d_call: TRBD1
clone_size: few
cdr3_aa: CATRGGRAGNQPQHF
cdr3_nt: TGTGCCACCAGGGGGGGACGGGCAGGCAATCAGCCCCAGCATTTT

v_call: TRBV12-3/TRBV12-4
j_call: TRBJ1-3
d_call: TRBD1
clone_size: few
cdr3_aa: CASSPDRGRNTIYF
cdr3_nt: TGTGCCAGCAGTCCCGACAGGGGGCGAAACACCATATATTTT

v_call: TRBV9
j_call: TRBJ1-2
d_call: TRBD1
clone_size: .
cdr3_aa: CASRATGVGYGYTF
cdr3_nt: TGTGCCAGCAGAGCGACAGGGGTCGGCTATGGCTACACCTTC

v_call: TRBV4-2
j_call: TRBJ2-2
d_call: .
clone_size: .
cdr3_aa: CASSQDIGGQGNTGELFF
cdr3_nt: TGTGCCAGCAGCCAAGATATAGGCGGCCAGGGGAACACCGGGGAGCTGTTTTTT

v_call: TRBV10-3
j_call: TRBJ2-7
d_call: .
clone_size: few
cdr3_aa: CAINPDGPRYEQYF
cdr3_nt: TGTGCCATCAACCCAGACGGTCCCCGGTACGAGCAGTACTTC

v_call: TRBV28
j_call: TRBJ1-6
d_call: .
clone_size: few
cdr3_aa: CASSLDGHYSPLHF
cdr3_nt: TGTGCCAGCAGCCTCGATGGACACTATTCACCCCTCCACTTT

v_call: TRBV7-3
j_call: TRBJ2-1
d_call: .
clone_size: .
cdr3_aa: CASSNRHDEQFF
cdr3_nt: TGTGCCAGCAGCAACCGACACGATGAGCAGTTCTTC

v_call: TRBV28
j_call: TRBJ2-7
d_call: .
clone_size: few
cdr3_aa: CASSFFRTIEQYF
cdr3_nt: TGTGCCAGCAGTTTCTTCCGGACCATCGAGCAGTACTTC

v_call: TRBV11-2
j_call: TRBJ1-4
d_call: TRBD1
clone_size: few
cdr3_aa: CASSSEQGLGEKLFF
cdr3_nt: TGTGCCAGCAGCTCTGAACAGGGGCTAGGTGAAAAACTGTTTTTT

v_call: TRBV6-5
j_call: TRBJ2-7
d_call: .
clone_size: .
cdr3_aa: CASSPTSTGVYEQYF
cdr3_nt: TGTGCCAGCAGTCCGACCTCCACCGGCGTCTACGAGCAGTACTTC

v_call: TRBV20-1
j_call: TRBJ2-7
d_call: TRBD2
clone_size: .
cdr3_aa: CSARGAGELSCEQYF
cdr3_nt: TGCAGTGCTAGGGGAGCGGGGGAACTGTCCTGCGAGCAGTACTTC

v_call: TRBV4-2
j_call: TRBJ2-7
d_call: TRBD2
clone_size: few
cdr3_aa: CASSSRGRGGYEQYF
cdr3_nt: TGTGCCAGCAGCTCCCGCGGACGGGGGGGCTACGAGCAGTACTTC

v_call: TRBV7-2
j_call: TRBJ1-6
d_call: .
clone_size: few
cdr3_aa: CASIGDSPLHF
cdr3_nt: TGTGCCAGCATAGGCGATTCACCCCTCCACTTT

v_call: TRBV4-3
j_call: TRBJ2-1
d_call: TRBD2
clone_size: few
cdr3_aa: CASSPLLAGEQFF
cdr3_nt: TGCGCCAGCAGCCCGTTACTAGCGGGGGAGCAGTTCTTC

v_call: TRBV20-1
j_call: TRBJ2-1
d_call: .
clone_size: few
cdr3_aa: CSARSLTHLPNEQFF
cdr3_nt: TGCAGTGCTAGGAGCTTGACTCACCTACCCAATGAGCAGTTCTTC

v_call: TRBV24-1
j_call: TRBJ2-6
d_call: .
clone_size: .
cdr3_aa: CATSDPTASSGANVLTF
cdr3_nt: TGTGCCACCAGTGACCCGACCGCTTCAAGTGGGGCCAACGTCCTGACTTTC

v_call: TRBV25-1
j_call: TRBJ2-3
d_call: .
clone_size: few
cdr3_aa: CARSEYFEDTQYF
cdr3_nt: TGTGCCCGCAGTGAATATTTTGAAGATACGCAGTATTTT

v_call: TRBV6-1
j_call: TRBJ2-5
d_call: .
clone_size: once
cdr3_aa: CASSPQAVQETQYF
cdr3_nt: TGTGCCAGCAGTCCACAGGCGGTACAAGAGACCCAGTACTTC

v_call: TRBV4-1
j_call: TRBJ2-7
d_call: .
clone_size: .
cdr3_aa: CASSPRGQGGYEQYF
cdr3_nt: TGCGCCAGCAGCCCGCGAGGCCAGGGAGGATACGAGCAGTACTTC

v_call: TRBV6-6
j_call: TRBJ2-2
d_call: TRBD1
clone_size: .
cdr3_aa: CASSLGQVGTGELFF
cdr3_nt: TGTGCCAGCAGTTTGGGACAGGTCGGCACCGGGGAGCTGTTTTTT

v_call: TRBV6-6
j_call: TRBJ2-7
d_call: TRBD2
clone_size: .
cdr3_aa: CASRHSGGGFDERYF
cdr3_nt: TGTGCCAGCAGACATAGCGGGGGAGGGTTTGACGAGCGGTACTTC

v_call: TRBV12-3/TRBV12-4
j_call: TRBJ2-6
d_call: .
clone_size: few
cdr3_aa: CASPTGANVLTF
cdr3_nt: TGTGCCAGCCCGACGGGGGCCAACGTCCTGACTTTC

v_call: TRBV6-6
j_call: TRBJ1-4
d_call: TRBD1
clone_size: .
cdr3_aa: CASVYRDSEKLFF
cdr3_nt: TGTGCCAGCGTCTACCGGGACAGTGAAAAACTGTTTTTT

v_call: TRBV5-1
j_call: TRBJ2-5
d_call: .
clone_size: .
cdr3_aa: CVSTGQGPIQETQYF
cdr3_nt: TGCGTCAGCACGGGGCAGGGGCCCATCCAAGAGACCCAGTACTTC

v_call: TRBV7-9
j_call: TRBJ2-3
d_call: TRBD2
clone_size: few
cdr3_aa: CASSGQEAGGTDTQYF
cdr3_nt: TGTGCCAGCAGCGGCCAGGAAGCGGGGGGCACAGATACGCAGTATTTT

v_call: TRBV6-5
j_call: TRBJ2-3
d_call: TRBD2
clone_size: few
cdr3_aa: CASSYPRAGGTDTQYF
cdr3_nt: TGTGCCAGCAGTTACCCTAGGGCGGGGGGGACAGATACGCAGTATTTT

v_call: TRBV7-2
j_call: TRBJ1-1
d_call: .
clone_size: few
cdr3_aa: CASSLGRQLVTEAFF
cdr3_nt: TGTGCCAGCAGCTTAGGTCGACAGTTAGTCACTGAAGCTTTCTTT

v_call: TRBV7-2
j_call: TRBJ2-5
d_call: .
clone_size: few
cdr3_aa: CASSLAAAEETQYF
cdr3_nt: TGTGCCAGCAGCTTAGCGGCAGCAGAAGAGACCCAGTACTTC

v_call: TRBV6-6
j_call: TRBJ2-7
d_call: .
clone_size: many
cdr3_aa: CASTRDNIYGQYF
cdr3_nt: TGTGCCAGCACCCGGGACAATATCTACGGGCAGTACTTC

v_call: TRBV28
j_call: TRBJ1-1
d_call: .
clone_size: .
cdr3_aa: CASAGQEMNTEAFF
cdr3_nt: TGTGCCAGCGCTGGGCAGGAGATGAACACTGAAGCTTTCTTT

v_call: TRBV6-2/TRBV6-3
j_call: TRBJ1-1
d_call: .
clone_size: .
cdr3_aa: CASSPLDSHTEAFF
cdr3_nt: TGTGCCAGCAGCCCATTGGACAGCCACACTGAAGCTTTCTTT

v_call: TRBV7-2
j_call: TRBJ1-2
d_call: .
clone_size: .
cdr3_aa: CASTMDRANYGYTF
cdr3_nt: TGTGCCAGCACCATGGACAGAGCTAACTATGGTTACACCTTC

v_call: TRBV29-1
j_call: TRBJ2-7
d_call: .
clone_size: .
cdr3_aa: CSVEARSGPHYEQYF
cdr3_nt: TGCAGCGTTGAAGCCCGGTCTGGACCCCACTACGAGCAGTACTTC

v_call: TRBV6-2/TRBV6-3
j_call: TRBJ2-7
d_call: .
clone_size: few
cdr3_aa: CASSFGPKLSYEQYF
cdr3_nt: TGTGCCAGCAGTTTTGGACCGAAACTATCCTACGAGCAGTACTTC

v_call: TRBV12-3/TRBV12-4
j_call: TRBJ1-2
d_call: .
clone_size: few
cdr3_aa: CASSFVQRGGYTF
cdr3_nt: TGTGCCAGCAGTTTTGTGCAGCGCGGTGGCTACACCTTC

v_call: TRBV7-3
j_call: TRBJ2-1
d_call: .
clone_size: few
cdr3_aa: CASSLTIGTLSSYDEQFF
cdr3_nt: TGTGCCAGCAGCTTAACGATTGGGACCCTGAGCTCCTACGATGAGCAGTTCTTC

v_call: TRBV25-1
j_call: TRBJ1-2
d_call: TRBD1
clone_size: few
cdr3_aa: CASSDWDRNNYGYTF
cdr3_nt: TGTGCCAGCAGTGATTGGGACAGAAACAACTATGGCTACACCTTC

v_call: TRBV7-2
j_call: TRBJ2-7
d_call: TRBD2
clone_size: .
cdr3_aa: CASSWTSGGADEQYF
cdr3_nt: TGTGCCAGCAGCTGGACTAGCGGGGGGGCCGACGAGCAGTACTTC

v_call: TRBV20-1
j_call: TRBJ2-3
d_call: .
clone_size: few
cdr3_aa: CSARDQKDTQYF
cdr3_nt: TGCAGTGCTAGAGATCAAAAAGATACGCAGTATTTT

v_call: TRBV30
j_call: TRBJ1-1
d_call: .
clone_size: .
cdr3_aa: CAWSVDRVEAFF
cdr3_nt: TGTGCCTGGAGTGTGGACAGAGTTGAAGCTTTCTTT

v_call: TRBV2
j_call: TRBJ1-1
d_call: TRBD1
clone_size: .
cdr3_aa: CASRDRRNTEAFF
cdr3_nt: TGTGCCAGCAGGGACAGGCGGAACACTGAAGCTTTCTTT

v_call: TRBV20-1
j_call: TRBJ2-1
d_call: .
clone_size: .
cdr3_aa: CSARLFGGGLYNEQFF
cdr3_nt: TGCAGTGCTAGACTCTTCGGCGGGGGCCTTTACAATGAGCAGTTCTTC

v_call: TRBV6-6
j_call: TRBJ1-1
d_call: .
clone_size: .
cdr3_aa: CASGTGSEAFF
cdr3_nt: TGTGCCAGCGGTACAGGATCTGAAGCTTTCTTT

v_call: TRBV4-1
j_call: TRBJ2-4
d_call: TRBD1
clone_size: .
cdr3_aa: CASSQGQGSNIQYF
cdr3_nt: TGCGCCAGCAGCCAGGGACAGGGATCAAACATTCAGTACTTC

v_call: TRBV4-1
j_call: TRBJ1-2
d_call: .
clone_size: .
cdr3_aa: CASSQGRQGSSYTF
cdr3_nt: TGCGCCAGCAGCCAAGGTAGGCAGGGGAGCTCCTACACCTTC

v_call: TRBV7-2
j_call: TRBJ1-1
d_call: TRBD1
clone_size: .
cdr3_aa: CASSLWDSLNTEAFF
cdr3_nt: TGTGCCAGCAGCCTTTGGGACAGCCTGAACACTGAAGCTTTCTTT

v_call: TRBV6-5
j_call: TRBJ1-1
d_call: .
clone_size: few
cdr3_aa: CASSYSISPRYTEAFF
cdr3_nt: TGTGCCAGCAGTTACTCGATTTCACCCAGGTACACTGAAGCTTTCTTT

v_call: TRBV12-3/TRBV12-4
j_call: TRBJ2-3
d_call: TRBD2
clone_size: few
cdr3_aa: CASSPGLAGGSGTQYF
cdr3_nt: TGTGCCAGCAGTCCCGGACTAGCGGGGGGTTCAGGTACGCAGTATTTT

v_call: TRBV28
j_call: TRBJ2-3
d_call: TRBD2
clone_size: few
cdr3_aa: CASNSRRESADTQYF
cdr3_nt: TGTGCCAGCAATTCCAGGCGGGAGTCGGCAGATACGCAGTATTTT

v_call: TRBV4-3
j_call: TRBJ1-1
d_call: .
clone_size: .
cdr3_aa: CASSQAGTNTEAFF
cdr3_nt: TGCGCCAGCAGCCAAGCAGGGACAAACACTGAAGCTTTCTTT

v_call: TRBV6-5
j_call: TRBJ1-2
d_call: .
clone_size: .
cdr3_aa: CASSYLSDSLGYTF
cdr3_nt: TGTGCCAGCAGTTACTTATCGGACAGTTTAGGCTACACCTTC

v_call: TRBV15
j_call: TRBJ1-2
d_call: .
clone_size: few
cdr3_aa: CATSKRSRVNYGYTF
cdr3_nt: TGTGCCACCAGCAAGAGATCGAGGGTAAACTATGGCTACACCTTC

v_call: TRBV7-2
j_call: TRBJ2-7
d_call: .
clone_size: .
cdr3_aa: CASSPRGGRDYEQYF
cdr3_nt: TGTGCCAGCAGCCCCAGGGGGGGCCGGGACTACGAGCAGTACTTC

v_call: TRBV6-5
j_call: TRBJ1-2
d_call: .
clone_size: .
cdr3_aa: CASSYPFSLAQTEDYGYTF
cdr3_nt: TGTGCCAGCAGTTACCCATTCTCCTTGGCTCAAACAGAGGACTATGGCTACACCTTC

v_call: TRBV2
j_call: TRBJ1-2
d_call: .
clone_size: few
cdr3_aa: CASQRGSVGYTF
cdr3_nt: TGTGCCAGCCAACGGGGGTCTGTTGGCTACACCTTC

v_call: TRBV29-1
j_call: TRBJ1-2
d_call: .
clone_size: few
cdr3_aa: CSVQEGVGGYTF
cdr3_nt: TGCAGCGTTCAAGAAGGGGTTGGTGGCTACACCTTC